The subject of this entry is one TCR beta chain. Its antigen is not identified. V dropped 6 bases and J dropped 7 bases, with 13 bases sitting between them. This CDR3 region has 13 residues. Germline CDR1 and CDR2: MDHEN and SYDVKM. This PCR relied on a set of 60 Vbeta primers and 13 Jbeta primers. The repertoire was sequenced with immunoSEQ multiplex PCR; TCRdb's copy has only in-frame clones and lacks some. The sample gives fewer than 250,000 clones, 70% to 80% of which show up once; roughly 1.6% is in the top ten. The entry originates in a study of cytomegalovirus exposure and HLA in healthy donors. The study's findings and limits: Some public TCRs appeared in many individuals, while most sequences were rare. A later analysis associated about 18,000 TCR beta sequences with HLA alleles at a 0.05 false discovery rate. What was likely a sequencing artifact was a cluster of highly shared sequence variants.

This receptor was obtained from a woman aged 50 to 60 in good health and CMV-seronegative. The genes are TRBV28 and TRBJ1-5; tentative D call: TRBD1 (6 bases). The sequenced sample consisted of PBMCs. In nucleotides, the CDR3 is TGTGCCAGCAGACTCGGACAGAGACAGCCCCAGCATTTT. This sequence encodes CASRLGQRQPQHF.